A single sample gave rise to the 27 T cell receptor beta chains below, sequenced in a study of blood T cells in healthy people across ages. A second PCR of roughly 6 to 12 cycles used a sample-barcoded 5' primer and a J-beta primer mix. Each CDR3 protein gets one entry after TCRdb re-called the 5' RACE reads with MiXCR. The sample contains 800,000 to 950,000 distinct CDR3 sequences, approximately 49% of which appear only once. The sequencing input was blood. The source is a man aged 30-40 years in good health.

This clonotype has just a few counts. The chain carries TRBV3-1 and TRBJ2-7; 11 bases are a match to TRBD1. The tail of the sequence fits TRBJ2-5 better, so the J call may be wrong. The CDR3 totals 16 residues. Germline V gene data show CDR1 as LGHDT and CDR2 as YNNKEL (reference sequence). CDR3 in amino acids: CASSPSLGQGAKTQYF. The CDR3 DNA is TGTGCCAGCAGCCCAAGTCTAGGACAGGGGGCGAAGACCCAGTACTTC.

This clonotype was seen only once. The rearrangement joins TRBV2 to TRBJ1-1, with no clear D. There are 13 residues in the CDR3. Germline V gives CDR1 SNHLY, CDR2 FYNNEI. Trimming pared 6 bases from V and 7 bases from J, leaving 15 bases between. The CDR3 DNA sequence: TGTGCCAGCAGGGGTAGTAGAGACGGTGAAGCTTTCTTT. This codes for CASRGSRDGEAFF.

V usage is TRBV5-8 and J usage is TRBJ1-4; D unresolved. This CDR3 spans 15 amino acids. V lost 0 bases and J lost 1, with 7 bases in between. Germline V lookup: CDR1 SGHTS, CDR2 YDEGEE. For the CDR3, the DNA is TGTGCCAGCAGCTTGGGCGCCAGAACTAATGAAAAACTGTTTTTT. Its protein is CASSLGARTNEKLFF.

The genes are TRBV7-9 and TRBJ2-3; tentative D call: TRBD1 (5 bases). The CDR3 sequence is 13 residues long. V lost 1 base and J lost 5, with 7 bases in between. Germline assignment: CDR1 SEHNR and CDR2 FQNEAQ (reference sequence). This CDR3 reads CASSLGGEDTQYF. The DNA for the CDR3 is TGTGCCAGCAGCTTAGGGGGCGAAGATACGCAGTATTTT.

This clonotype was seen repeatedly, ten times or more. The chain uses TRBV6-5 and TRBJ1-2; no clear D. Trimming took off 4 bases at V and 8 bases at J, with 14 bases between the two ends. The CDR3 has 13 amino acids. CDR1 and CDR2 (germline): MNHEY, SVGAGI. Here the CDR3 DNA reads TGTGCCAGCAGTTCCACGGACGGTAACGGCTACACCTTC. The encoded protein is CASSSTDGNGYTF.

The table lists this clonotype with a few counts. The gene calls are TRBV20-1 and TRBJ1-2, with D perhaps TRBD1 (5 bases). Between the trimmed V and J ends, which lost 0 bases and 8 bases, there was a span of 10 bases. CDR1 and CDR2 (germline): DFQATT, SNEGSKA (reference sequence). CDR3 length: 12 amino acids. The CDR3 DNA reads as TGCAGTGCTAGAGACAGGGTGAGCGGCTACACCTTC. Amino acid sequence: CSARDRVSGYTF.

The chain recombines TRBV29-1 with TRBJ2-3, with 7 bases that match TRBD1. Germline V gives CDR1 SQVTM, CDR2 ANQGSEA. V gave up 5 bases and J gave up 4 bases; unmatched junction bases: 3. The CDR3 is made up of 12 amino acids. Here the CDR3 reads CSVTGAADTQYF. DNA for the CDR3: TGCAGCGTTACAGGGGCGGCAGATACGCAGTATTTT.

Points on this clonotype: The junction departs from the called germline gene at one end, perhaps through a read error. The chain carries TRBV11-2 and TRBJ2-1; no firm D call. Gene TRBJ2-7 matches the end of the DNA better, so the J call may be wrong. This CDR3 comprises 16 residues. Per germline, CDR1 SGHAT and CDR2 FQNNGV. CDR3 nucleotide sequence: TGTGCCGGCAGCTTGCCCTCGGACCTCACCAACTACGAGCAGTACTTC. This gives the protein CAGSLPSDLTNYEQYF.

Notes on this clonotype: An end of the junction differs from the germline gene, which may be a read error. The chain links TRBV6-1 to TRBJ2-1, with TRBD2 matching 7 bases. The CDR3 runs 15 residues. Germline V gene data show CDR1 as MNHNS and CDR2 as SASEGT. CDR3 in amino acids: CASSGGTKIRNGQFF. The CDR3 DNA reads as TGTGCCAGCTCCGGGGGGACTAAGATTAGGAATGGGCAGTTCTTC.

This clonotype has only a few counts. The chain is built from TRBV7-9 and TRBJ2-7; D not resolved. The CDR3 is 14 residues long. CDR1 and CDR2 (germline): SEHNR, FQNEAQ (reference sequence). Trimming removed 4 bases at V and 0 bases at J, with 10 bases between. The CDR3 protein is CASSSDIPSYEQYF. The CDR3 coding sequence is TGTGCCAGCAGCTCCGACATCCCCTCCTACGAGCAGTACTTC.

This clonotype appeared once. The chain employs TRBV5-1 and TRBJ2-1; 10 nucleotides match TRBD2. This CDR3 region has 15 residues. J was trimmed by 15 bases and V by 0 bases; bases with no gene match: 12. Germline CDR1 reads SGHRS; CDR2 reads YFSETQ. CDR3 nucleotides: TGCGCCAGCAGCTTGGGGCGGCTAGCGGGGGACGCAGCGTTCTTC. It encodes CASSLGRLAGDAAFF. Full variable domain (missing parts from reference TRBV5-1 and TRBJ2-1): KAGVTQTPRYLIKTRGQQVTLSCSPISGHRSVSWYQQTPGQGLQFLFEYFSETQRNKGNFPGRFSGRQFSNSRSEMNVSTLELGDSALYLCASSLGRLAGDAAFFGPGTRLTVL.

The chain combines TRBV7-3 with TRBJ2-3; maybe TRBD2 (7 bases). V was pared by 4 bases and J by 1 base, with 18 bases between. Germline assignment: CDR1 SGHTA and CDR2 FQGTGA. CDR3 length equals 17 residues. As DNA, the CDR3 is TGTGCCAGCAGCTCCTCCCTGGGGGGGGGGCGCACAGATACGCAGTATTTT. This gives the protein CASSSSLGGGRTDTQYF.

This chain connects TRBV30 to TRBJ2-3; the D is unclear. Germline CDR1 and CDR2: GTSNPN and SVGIG (reference sequence). The germline V and J ends were trimmed by 3 bases and 6 bases, with 7 bases remaining between them. The CDR3 contains 11 residues. The CDR3 DNA is TGTGCCTGGAGCACGGGCGATACGCAGTATTTT. Translating gives CAWSTGDTQYF.

The chain combines TRBV30 with TRBJ1-1; unclear D gene. The germline gives CDR1 GTSNPN, CDR2 SVGIG (reference sequence). The ends were cut back, 4 bases at V and 4 bases at J, with 13 bases in the middle. The CDR3 runs to 13 residues. This CDR3 is CAWTRQASTEAFF. In DNA form, the CDR3 reads TGTGCCTGGACCCGCCAGGCTAGCACTGAAGCTTTCTTT.

The J gene is TRBJ1-2, the V gene TRBV6-5; D not certain. Germline CDR1 reads MNHEY; CDR2 reads SVGAGI. V was trimmed by 2 bases and J by 4 bases, leaving 8 bases between them. The CDR3 covers 13 residues. The CDR3 nucleotides are TGTGCCAGCAGTTACGACGGTGGCTATGGCTACACCTTC. Translation gives CASSYDGGYGYTF.

The chain couples TRBV15 to TRBJ1-1; D gene uncertain. The CDR3 loop spans 13 amino acids. CDR1 and CDR2 from the germline V gene are LNHNV and YYDKDF (reference sequence). With 5 bases removed from V and 1 base from J, the gap between germline ends came to 8 bases. Here the CDR3 reads CATSPGGNTEAFF. Written as DNA, the CDR3 is TGTGCCACCAGCCCGGGAGGGAACACTGAAGCTTTCTTT.

The chain carries TRBV7-8 and TRBJ2-3; D is unclear. The CDR3 spans 15 residues. V gave up 5 bases and J gave up 2 bases, with 14 bases separating them. The germline V gene has CDR1 SGHVS and CDR2 FQNEAQ. In DNA form, the CDR3 reads TGTGCCAGCAGCGCCTTCGAGGTCCACACAGATACGCAGTATTTT. This translates into CASSAFEVHTDTQYF.

Many counts were recorded for this clonotype. The chain employs TRBV27 and TRBJ2-7, with a tentative D call TRBD1 (6 bases). CDR1 is MNHEY, CDR2 SMNVEV, per germline (reference sequence). CDR3 length equals 13 residues. V dropped 6 bases and J dropped 2 bases, with 11 bases sitting between them. In DNA, the CDR3 is TGTGCCAGCAGCCTAACAGGGACCTACGAGCAGTACTTC. Translation: CASSLTGTYEQYF.

The genes are TRBV12-3 or TRBV12-4 and TRBJ1-1; D not certain. The CDR3 consists of 15 residues. Between the trimmed V and J ends, which lost 6 bases and 0 bases, there was a span of 14 bases. CDR3: CASSPLPGLNTEAFF. CDR3 DNA: TGTGCCAGCAGCCCCTTGCCGGGGTTGAACACTGAAGCTTTCTTT.

This clonotype was counted only a few times. The J gene is TRBJ2-5, the V gene TRBV11-2; D might be TRBD1 (5 bases). CDR1 is SGHAT and CDR2 is FQNNGV in the germline V gene. Trimming pared 0 bases from V and 5 bases from J, leaving 16 bases between. The CDR3 is made up of 16 amino acids. This chain's CDR3 is CASSLDGVYSGETQYF. Here the CDR3 DNA reads TGTGCCAGCAGCTTAGATGGGGTCTACTCAGGGGAGACCCAGTACTTC. The full variable domain, its missing parts supplied by reference TRBV11-2 and TRBJ2-5, is EAGVAQSPRYKIIEKRQSVAFWCNPISGHATLYWYQQILGQGPKLLIQFQNNGVVDDSQLPKDRFSAERLKGVDSTLKIQPAKLEDSAVYLCASSLDGVYSGETQYFGPGTRLLVL.

The V gene is TRBV7-9, the J gene TRBJ2-7; 7 nucleotides align to TRBD1. This CDR3 has 17 amino acids. J lost 2 bases, V lost 4 bases, and 14 bases had no gene match. CDR1 is SEHNR, CDR2 FQNEAQ, per germline (reference sequence). CDR3 sequence (DNA): TGTGCCAGCAGCTCCTCGCCGGGACAGCTAAGCGCCTACGAGCAGTACTTC. Translated: CASSSSPGQLSAYEQYF.

This clonotype was seen more than once but under ten times. This chain joins TRBV4-1 and TRBJ1-1; D may be TRBD1 (6 bases). Trimming shortened V by 5 bases and J by 3 bases, and 10 bases separated the two germline ends. Germline CDR1 and CDR2: MGHRA and YSYEKL. This CDR3 has 13 amino acids. The DNA for the CDR3 is TGCGCCAGCAGCTTGGACAGCCACACTGAAGCTTTCTTT. Residues: CASSLDSHTEAFF.

This clonotype occurred many times. The chain employs TRBV20-1 and TRBJ1-4; D is unresolved. CDR3 length: 12 amino acids. Looked up from germline, CDR1 is DFQATT and CDR2 is SNEGSKA (reference sequence). Trimming pared 4 bases from V and 8 bases from J, leaving 11 bases between. The CDR3 DNA reads TGCAGTGCTACCCCTGGGCGGGAAAAACTGTTTTTT. It translates to CSATPGREKLFF.

This rearrangement joins TRBV5-1 to TRBJ2-2; possibly TRBD1 for D (5 bases). Germline V gene sequence: CDR1 SGHRS, CDR2 YFSETQ. V lost 0 bases, J lost 0 bases, and 12 bases lay in between. The length of the CDR3 is 17 residues. This chain's CDR3 is CASSLELAGSNTGELFF. As DNA, the CDR3 is TGCGCCAGCAGCTTGGAATTGGCAGGGTCGAACACCGGGGAGCTGTTTTTT.

V usage is TRBV4-3 and J usage is TRBJ1-4, with TRBD1 matching over 8 bases. The junction had 8 bases not matched to a gene; V was cut back by 0 bases and J by 2 bases. The CDR3 is 18 amino acids. Germline V gene lookup returns CDR1 LGHNA and CDR2 YSLEER. The CDR3 nucleotides read TGCGCCAGCAGCCAAGATAGGGGGACAGGTCTCACTAATGAAAAACTGTTTTTT. This sequence encodes CASSQDRGTGLTNEKLFF.

For this clonotype: A read error may account for a junction end that differs from germline. The rearrangement links TRBV29-1 to TRBJ2-7; 10 nucleotides line up with TRBD1. Germline CDR1 and CDR2: SQVTM and ANQGSEA. This CDR3 is built from 11 residues. CDR3 sequence (DNA): TGCAGCGGACAGGGGGCCTACGAGCGGTACTTC. Its translation: CSGQGAYERYF.

Points on this clonotype: At one end, the junction sequence differs from germline, possibly due to a read error. This rearrangement joins TRBV3-1 to TRBJ2-4; D is ambiguous. CDR1 is LGHDT, CDR2 YNNKEL, per germline (reference sequence). The CDR3 has 13 residues. The CDR3 DNA sequence: TGTGCCAGCAGCCAGACTGGTCTGATCGAGCAGTGCTTC. Translating gives CASSQTGLIEQCF.